Presented here are 3 T cell receptor beta chains from one specimen sequenced in a study of blood T cell repertoires in COVID-19. Repertoires were generated with immunoSEQ multiplex PCR, while TCRdb's copy carries only in-frame clones and drops some. Of 40,000 to 50,000 clones detected, 75% to 90% appear once; the ten largest clones hold more than 15%. Sequencing used peripheral blood. The origin of the receptors is a human donor in a cohort sampled during active COVID-19.

The CDR3 here is CASSRDTLGYGYTF. The DNA of the CDR3 is TGTGCCAGCAGTAGGGACACCCTTGGCTATGGCTACACCTTC. This chain links TRBV6-2 or TRBV6-3 with TRBJ1-2; perhaps TRBD1 as D (6 bases). This CDR3 spans 14 amino acids. Germline values: CDR1 MNHEY, CDR2 SVGEGT. Trimming removed 5 bases at V and 4 bases at J, with 14 bases between.

This clone occurred once. The gene calls are TRBV3-1 (or the pseudogene TRBV3-2) and TRBJ1-2, with 11 bases identical to TRBD1. J lost 4 bases, V lost 2 bases, and 12 bases had no gene match. Germline V CDR1 and CDR2: LGHDT, YNNKEL (reference sequence). The CDR3 is 18 amino acids. CDR3 amino acids: CASSQSRDRGFESYGYTF. The CDR3, as DNA: TGTGCCAGCAGCCAAAGCCGGGACAGGGGGTTCGAAAGCTATGGCTACACCTTC.

The rearrangement joins TRBV11-1 to TRBJ2-7; D is perhaps TRBD2 (6 bases). Germline values: CDR1 SGHAT, CDR2 FQDESV (reference sequence). With 2 bases removed from V and 5 bases from J, the gap between germline ends came to 13 bases. The CDR3 is 14 residues long. The CDR3 here is CASSLIPRRDEQYF. In DNA, the CDR3 is TGTGCCAGCAGCTTAATCCCGCGGAGGGACGAGCAGTACTTC.